The 26 T cell receptor beta chains presented below share a single source sample, sequenced in a study of PD-L1 blockade in urothelial cancer. As for time point: pretreatment peripheral blood. Produced via immunoSEQ multiplex PCR; TCRdb's table is partial and in-frame only. The repertoire holds approximately 88,000 clones, with about 83% as singletons. The input for sequencing was PBMCs, taken around atezolizumab (anti-PD-L1) treatment. The source is a man aged 60-69 years with urothelial cancer.

A word on this clone: In the same sample, other DNA sequences code for this CDR3. J is TRBJ2-1 and V is TRBV5-1; TRBD2 matches 8 bases. From germline, CDR1 is SGHRS and CDR2 YFSETQ. V lost 5 bases, J lost 10 bases, and 14 bases stayed unmatched. CDR3 size: 15 residues. CDR3 region: CASSSGSGGRQEQFF. For the CDR3, the DNA is TGCGCCAGCAGTTCCGGGTCGGGGGGGCGGCAGGAGCAGTTCTTC.

This clone was recorded a few times. The chain combines TRBV18 with TRBJ1-2; D not resolved. Germline lookup yields CDR1 KGHSH and CDR2 LQKENI. The V end was cut by 5 bases, the J end by 7 bases, with 14 bases between. The CDR3 sequence is 13 residues long. The CDR3 DNA reads TGTGCCAGCTCATTTGACCCGGGTGGTGGCTACACCTTC. Its translation is CASSFDPGGGYTF.

J is TRBJ2-3 and V is TRBV29-1; 11 nucleotides line up with TRBD2. This CDR3 has 14 amino acids. The trim removed 5 bases at V and 4 bases at J, leaving 5 bases unmatched. CDR1 and CDR2 (germline): SQVTM, ANQGSEA. CDR3 residues: CSVLSGRASDTQYF. CDR3 nucleotide sequence: TGCAGCGTTCTTAGCGGGAGGGCATCAGATACGCAGTATTTT.

The chain couples TRBV7-2 to TRBJ1-2, with a tentative D call TRBD1 (5 bases). The CDR3 runs to 14 residues. In germline, CDR1 is SGHTA, CDR2 FQGNSA. The V end was cut by 7 bases, the J end by 1 base, with 13 bases between. In DNA, the CDR3 is TGTGCCAGCACCCAAAGCAGGGATAACTATGGCTACACCTTC. This sequence encodes CASTQSRDNYGYTF.

This sequence joins TRBV5-1 and TRBJ1-2; the match to TRBD1 covers 8 bases. CDR1 and CDR2 (germline): SGHRS, YFSETQ. The CDR3 contains 14 residues. The J segment lost 4 bases and the V segment lost 3 bases, leaving 5 bases of the junction unmatched. The CDR3 nucleotides are TGCGCCAGCAGCTCGGGACAGGAGACCTATGGCTACACCTTC. Amino acid sequence: CASSSGQETYGYTF.

The rearrangement links TRBV19 to TRBJ1-3, with D unresolved. The CDR3 consists of 15 residues. Germline values: CDR1 LNHDA, CDR2 SQIVND (reference sequence). Trimming took 0 bases from V and 0 from J, leaving 6 bases between them. The CDR3 reads CASSIEASSGNTIYF. In nucleotides, the CDR3 is TGTGCCAGTAGTATAGAGGCCAGCTCTGGAAACACCATATATTTT.

V is TRBV2 and J is TRBJ2-3; 15 bases agree with TRBD2. CDR3 length: 15 residues. Germline CDR1 is SNHLY and CDR2 is FYNNEI. V shed 11 bases and J 8 bases; nucleotides not matched to a gene: 11. The CDR3 coding sequence is TGTGCCGGAGGGAGGGGACTAGCGGGGGGTGGTACGCAGTATTTT. This translates into CAGGRGLAGGGTQYF.

This chain joins TRBV5-1 and TRBJ1-1, with D possibly being TRBD1 (5 bases). The germline V and J ends were trimmed by 4 bases and 1 base, with 11 bases remaining between them. Germline V gene lookup returns CDR1 SGHRS and CDR2 YFSETQ. This CDR3 has 14 residues. CDR3 sequence: CASSPNTGNTEAFF. The CDR3 bases are TGCGCCAGCAGCCCGAACACAGGGAACACTGAAGCTTTCTTT.

V and J are TRBV18 and TRBJ2-7; 9 bases line up with TRBD1. This CDR3 is 13 amino acids long. Germline lookup yields CDR1 KGHSH and CDR2 LQKENI. Trimming took 3 bases from V and 6 from J; bases not matched to a gene: 3. The CDR3 spells CASSPGTGIEQYF. In nucleotides, the CDR3 is TGTGCCAGCTCACCTGGGACAGGGATCGAGCAGTACTTC.

The genes are TRBV30 and TRBJ2-2; tentatively, D is TRBD1 (6 bases). V dropped 0 bases and J dropped 1 base, with 12 bases sitting between them. From germline, CDR1 is GTSNPN and CDR2 SVGIG (reference sequence). This CDR3 contains 16 residues. The CDR3, as DNA: TGTGCCTGGAGTGTACTTCGGACAGTGAACACCGGGGAGCTGTTTTTT. Protein sequence: CAWSVLRTVNTGELFF.

This chain uses TRBV7-9 with TRBJ2-1, with 9 bases matching TRBD2. Losses at the gene ends were 6 bases for V and 6 bases for J; bases not matched to a gene: 6. CDR1 is SEHNR, CDR2 FQNEAQ, per germline (reference sequence). This CDR3 spans 14 amino acids. The CDR3 DNA follows: TGTGCCAGCAGTCGCTCTAGCGGGACCAATGAGCAGTTCTTC. Residues: CASSRSSGTNEQFF.

The rearrangement links TRBV10-2 to TRBJ2-7, with unresolved D. V was clipped by 3 bases and J by 0 bases, with 6 bases between them. Germline CDR1 is WSHSY and CDR2 is SAAADI. This CDR3 is built from 13 residues. The CDR3 DNA sequence: TGCGCCAGCAGTGATACTAACTCCTACGAGCAGTACTTC. This gives the protein CASSDTNSYEQYF.

CDR3 protein: CASSLAGSGRGGANTGELFF. CDR3 nucleotides: TGTGCCAGCAGCTTAGCTGGTTCGGGGCGGGGGGGTGCGAACACCGGGGAGCTGTTTTTT. The V call is TRBV7-2, the J call TRBJ2-2; 9 bases are shared with TRBD2. The CDR3 runs 20 residues. Per the germline V gene, CDR1 is SGHTA and CDR2 is FQGNSA. Germline trimming cut 0 bases from V and 0 bases from J; bases unmatched to any gene: 11. Based on the CDR3 plus reference TRBV7-2 and TRBJ2-2, the full variable domain is GAGVSQSPSNKVTEKGKDVELRCDPISGHTALYWYRQSLGQGLEFLIYFQGNSAPDKSGLPSDRFSAERTGGSVSTLTIQRTQQEDSAVYLCASSLAGSGRGGANTGELFFGEGSRLTVL.

The CDR3 DNA reads as TGTGCCAGCAGCTCCGGGCCCGGACAGCTTGGCTACACCTTC. Its translation is CASSSGPGQLGYTF. The chain uses TRBV7-9 and TRBJ1-2; possible D gene TRBD1, 6 bases. There are 14 residues in the CDR3. V was cut by 4 bases and J by 7 bases, with 16 bases left in between. Germline values: CDR1 SEHNR, CDR2 FQNEAQ (reference sequence).

The genes are TRBV19 and TRBJ2-2, with 8 bases lining up with TRBD2. Germline CDR1 is LNHDA and CDR2 is SQIVND (reference sequence). The CDR3 runs to 15 residues. The V gene end was trimmed by 1 base and the J gene end by 6 bases; junction bases not matched to a gene: 4. The DNA of the CDR3 is TGTGCCAGTAGTATAGGGCGGGGGGCCTCCGGGGAGCTGTTTTTT. Protein product: CASSIGRGASGELFF.

The genes are TRBV7-3 and TRBJ2-1, with 7 nucleotides matching TRBD1. The CDR3 consists of 13 residues. Looked up from germline, CDR1 is SGHTA and CDR2 is FQGTGA. J was trimmed by 9 bases and V by 3 bases; bases with no gene match: 5. CDR3 DNA: TGTGCCAGCAGCTTTGACAGGGCGGGTGAGCAGTTCTTC. Protein sequence: CASSFDRAGEQFF. Based on the CDR3 plus reference TRBV7-3 and TRBJ2-1, the full variable domain is GAGVSQTPSNKVTEKGKYVELRCDPISGHTALYWYRQSLGQGPEFLIYFQGTGAADDSGLPNDRFFAVRPEGSVSTLKIQRTERGDSAVYLCASSFDRAGEQFFGPGTRLTVL.

The chain uses TRBV7-9 and TRBJ2-7; 7 bases agree with TRBD1. This CDR3 region has 14 residues. V gave up 5 bases and J gave up 4 bases; unmatched junction bases: 8. The V gene's germline CDR1 is SEHNR and CDR2 FQNEAQ (reference sequence). The CDR3 loop is CASSAGTVQYEQYF. The CDR3 DNA sequence: TGTGCCAGCAGCGCCGGGACAGTTCAATACGAGCAGTACTTC.

This chain connects TRBV28 to TRBJ2-5; possibly TRBD2 for D (7 bases). The germline V gene has CDR1 MDHEN and CDR2 SYDVKM. This CDR3 has 14 residues. V lost 5 bases and J lost 4, with 14 bases in between. CDR3 nucleotide sequence: TGTGCCAGCAGTGGTAGGGGGGGCATAGAGACCCAGTACTTC. This gives the protein CASSGRGGIETQYF.

The rearrangement uses TRBV10-2 and TRBJ2-5; 10 bases agree with TRBD2. V lost 6 bases, J lost 2 bases, and 3 bases stayed unmatched. The CDR3 has 14 residues. Germline V gene sequence: CDR1 WSHSY, CDR2 SAAADI. CDR3 DNA: TGCGCCAGCAGGATAGCGGGAGGACAAGAGACCCAGTACTTC. This translates into CASRIAGGQETQYF.

The chain employs TRBV4-2 and TRBJ1-2; TRBD1 is a possible D gene (5 bases). CDR1 is LGHNA, CDR2 YNFKEQ, per germline. The CDR3 sequence is 14 residues long. V shed 6 bases and J shed 5 bases, with 16 bases lying between them. CDR3 residues: CASRGEVEGYGYTF. The CDR3 DNA sequence: TGTGCCAGCAGGGGGGAGGTCGAAGGATATGGCTACACCTTC.

This clone turned up a few times. The chain employs TRBV10-3 and TRBJ1-2, with a possible D match to TRBD1 (5 bases). This CDR3 has 14 residues. Deletions cut 6 bases from V and 4 bases from J, with 15 bases between. Germline V gene data show CDR1 as ENHRY and CDR2 as SYGVKD. The CDR3, as DNA: TGTGCCATCAGGGGGCTTAATAAGAGCTATGGCTACACCTTC. Translated, it gives CAIRGLNKSYGYTF.

This chain connects TRBV19 to TRBJ1-2, with D perhaps TRBD1 (6 bases). With 5 bases removed from V and 8 bases from J, the gap between germline ends came to 21 bases. From germline, CDR1 is LNHDA and CDR2 SQIVND (reference sequence). The CDR3 contains 15 residues. The CDR3 nucleotides read TGTGCCAGTAGTTCCCGGGACACCCACAGCAAAGGCTACACCTTC. The encoded protein is CASSSRDTHSKGYTF.

V usage is TRBV19 and J usage is TRBJ1-3, with a weak D call TRBD1 (5 bases). V was clipped by 3 bases and J by 2 bases, with 8 bases between them. The CDR3 sequence is 14 residues long. Germline V lookup: CDR1 LNHDA, CDR2 SQIVND (reference sequence). This CDR3 is CASSIRGTGNTIYF. For the CDR3, the DNA is TGTGCCAGTAGTATCCGGGGGACTGGAAACACCATATATTTT.

The V call is TRBV4-1, the J call TRBJ1-1; the D gene is possibly TRBD1 (6 bases). The V gene lost 5 bases and the J gene lost 5 bases, with 18 bases spanning the gap. Germline CDR1 MGHRA, CDR2 YSYEKL. CDR3 length: 15 amino acids. The CDR3 nucleotides read TGCGCCAGCAGCGATGTCGGGACAAAGGGAACTGAAGCTTTCTTT. Protein sequence: CASSDVGTKGTEAFF.

A few counts support this clone. The V gene is TRBV28, the J gene TRBJ2-4; D gene ambiguous. CDR1 and CDR2 (germline): MDHEN, SYDVKM. The CDR3 sequence is 13 residues long. The V gene lost 2 bases and the J gene lost 6 bases, with 8 bases spanning the gap. In nucleotides, the CDR3 is TGTGCCAGCAGTTTAGAGGCAAGAAACATTCAGTACTTC. Translation: CASSLEARNIQYF.

In nucleotides, the CDR3 is TGTGCCAGCAGTTTATGGTGGACAGGGGGTGACTACGAGCAGTACTTC. Protein sequence: CASSLWWTGGDYEQYF. The chain uses TRBV28 and TRBJ2-7; 10 bases map to TRBD1. V lost 0 bases and J lost 3; bases outside the gene matches: 5. The CDR3 covers 16 residues. Germline CDR1 MDHEN, CDR2 SYDVKM.